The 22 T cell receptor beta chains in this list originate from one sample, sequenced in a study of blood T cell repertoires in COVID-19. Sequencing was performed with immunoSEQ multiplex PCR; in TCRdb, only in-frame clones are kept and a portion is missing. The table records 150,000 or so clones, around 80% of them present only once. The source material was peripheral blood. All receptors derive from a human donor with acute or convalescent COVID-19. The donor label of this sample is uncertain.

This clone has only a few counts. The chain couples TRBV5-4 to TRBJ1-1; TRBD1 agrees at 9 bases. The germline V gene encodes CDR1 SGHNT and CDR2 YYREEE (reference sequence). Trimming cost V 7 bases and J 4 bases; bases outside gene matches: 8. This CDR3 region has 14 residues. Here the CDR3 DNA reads TGTGCCAGCGGGGGACAGGGACGGGGCACTGAAGCTTTCTTT. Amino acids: CASGGQGRGTEAFF.

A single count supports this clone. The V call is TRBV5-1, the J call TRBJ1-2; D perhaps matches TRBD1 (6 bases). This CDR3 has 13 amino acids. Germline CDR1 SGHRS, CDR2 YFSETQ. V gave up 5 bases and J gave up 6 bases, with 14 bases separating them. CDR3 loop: CASRPGQKDGYTF. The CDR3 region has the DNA TGCGCCAGCAGACCGGGACAAAAAGATGGCTACACCTTC.

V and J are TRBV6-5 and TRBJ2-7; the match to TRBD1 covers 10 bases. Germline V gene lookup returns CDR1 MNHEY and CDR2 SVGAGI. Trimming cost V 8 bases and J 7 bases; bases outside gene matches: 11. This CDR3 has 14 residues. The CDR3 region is CASGDRGLAGEQYF. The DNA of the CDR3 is TGTGCCAGCGGCGACAGGGGGCTTGCGGGGGAGCAGTACTTC.

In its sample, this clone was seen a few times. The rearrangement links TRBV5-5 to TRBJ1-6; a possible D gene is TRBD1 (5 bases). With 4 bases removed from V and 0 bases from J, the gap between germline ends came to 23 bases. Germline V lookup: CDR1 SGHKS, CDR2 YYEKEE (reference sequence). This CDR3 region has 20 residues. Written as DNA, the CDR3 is TGTGCCAGCAGCCTTGGGGTACTGAGGCGGGGACTCTCCTATAATTCACCCCTCCACTTT. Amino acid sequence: CASSLGVLRRGLSYNSPLHF.

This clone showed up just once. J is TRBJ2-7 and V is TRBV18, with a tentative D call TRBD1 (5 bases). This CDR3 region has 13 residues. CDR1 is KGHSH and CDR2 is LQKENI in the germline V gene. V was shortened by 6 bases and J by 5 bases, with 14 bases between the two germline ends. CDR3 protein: CASSTQDFNEQYF. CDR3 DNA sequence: TGTGCCAGCTCGACACAGGATTTCAACGAGCAGTACTTC.

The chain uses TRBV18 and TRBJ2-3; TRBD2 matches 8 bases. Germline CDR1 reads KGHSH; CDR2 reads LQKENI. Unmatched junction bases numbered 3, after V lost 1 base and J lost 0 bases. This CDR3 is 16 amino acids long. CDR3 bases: TGTGCCAGCTCACCACTAGCGGGGATTAGCACAGATACGCAGTATTTT. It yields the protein CASSPLAGISTDTQYF.

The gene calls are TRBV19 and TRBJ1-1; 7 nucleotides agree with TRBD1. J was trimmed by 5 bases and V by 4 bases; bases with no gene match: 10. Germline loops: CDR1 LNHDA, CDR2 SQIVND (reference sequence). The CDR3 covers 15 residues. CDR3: CASSTSGGKTTEAFF. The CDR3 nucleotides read TGTGCCAGTAGTACTTCAGGGGGGAAGACGACTGAAGCTTTCTTT.

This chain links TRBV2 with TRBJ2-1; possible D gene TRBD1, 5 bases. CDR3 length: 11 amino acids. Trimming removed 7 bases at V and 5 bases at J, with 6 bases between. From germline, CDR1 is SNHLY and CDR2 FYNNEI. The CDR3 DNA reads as TGTGCCAGCAACAGGAACAATGAGCAGTTCTTC. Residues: CASNRNNEQFF.

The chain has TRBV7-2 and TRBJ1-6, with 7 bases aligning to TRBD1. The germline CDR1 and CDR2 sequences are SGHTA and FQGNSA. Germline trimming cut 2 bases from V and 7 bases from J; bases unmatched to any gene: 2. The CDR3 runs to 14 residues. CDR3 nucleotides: TGTGCCAGCAGCTTACAAGGGGGCAATTCACCCCTCCACTTT. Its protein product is CASSLQGGNSPLHF.

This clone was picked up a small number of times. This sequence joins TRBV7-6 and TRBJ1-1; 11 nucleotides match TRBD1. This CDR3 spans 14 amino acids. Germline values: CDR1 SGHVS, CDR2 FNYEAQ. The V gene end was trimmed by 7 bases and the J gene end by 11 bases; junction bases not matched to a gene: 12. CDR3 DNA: TGTGCCAGCACCCCTGATCCGGGACAGGGGGGCGCTTTCTTT. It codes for CASTPDPGQGGAFF.

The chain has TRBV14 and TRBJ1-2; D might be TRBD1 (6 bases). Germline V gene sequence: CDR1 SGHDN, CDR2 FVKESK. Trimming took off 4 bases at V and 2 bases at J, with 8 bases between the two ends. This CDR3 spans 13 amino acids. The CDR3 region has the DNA TGTGCCAGCAGCCGAACAGGGAACTATGGCTACACCTTC. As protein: CASSRTGNYGYTF.

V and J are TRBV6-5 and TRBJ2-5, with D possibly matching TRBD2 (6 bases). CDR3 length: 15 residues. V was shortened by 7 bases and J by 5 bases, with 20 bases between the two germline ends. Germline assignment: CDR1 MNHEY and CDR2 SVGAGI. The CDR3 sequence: CASTYGLTFDETQYF. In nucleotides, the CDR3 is TGTGCCAGCACCTACGGACTAACCTTTGACGAGACCCAGTACTTC.

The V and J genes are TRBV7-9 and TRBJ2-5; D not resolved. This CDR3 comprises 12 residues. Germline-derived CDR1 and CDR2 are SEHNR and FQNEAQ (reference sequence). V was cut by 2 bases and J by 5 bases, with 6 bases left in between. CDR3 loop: CASSLFRETQYF. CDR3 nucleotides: TGTGCCAGCAGCTTATTCAGGGAGACCCAGTACTTC.

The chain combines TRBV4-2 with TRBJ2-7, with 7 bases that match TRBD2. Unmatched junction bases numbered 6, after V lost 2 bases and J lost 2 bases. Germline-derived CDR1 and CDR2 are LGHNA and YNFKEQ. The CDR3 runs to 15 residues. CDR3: CASSQSPGTTYEQYF. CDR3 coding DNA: TGTGCCAGCAGCCAATCACCCGGGACTACCTACGAGCAGTACTTC.

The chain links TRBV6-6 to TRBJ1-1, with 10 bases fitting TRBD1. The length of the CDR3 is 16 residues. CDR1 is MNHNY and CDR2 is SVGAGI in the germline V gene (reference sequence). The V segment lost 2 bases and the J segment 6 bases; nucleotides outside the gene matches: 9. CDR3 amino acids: CASSYRDRGSEAEAFF. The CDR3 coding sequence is TGTGCCAGCAGTTACCGGGACAGGGGTTCCGAAGCTGAAGCTTTCTTT.

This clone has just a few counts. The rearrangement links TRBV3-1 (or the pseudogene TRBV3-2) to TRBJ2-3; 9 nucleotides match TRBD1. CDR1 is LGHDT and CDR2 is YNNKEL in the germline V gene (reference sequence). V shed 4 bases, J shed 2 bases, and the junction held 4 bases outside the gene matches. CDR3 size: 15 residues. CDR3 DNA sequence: TGTGCCAGCAGCCCTGGACAGGGGTTCACAGATACGCAGTATTTT. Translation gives CASSPGQGFTDTQYF.

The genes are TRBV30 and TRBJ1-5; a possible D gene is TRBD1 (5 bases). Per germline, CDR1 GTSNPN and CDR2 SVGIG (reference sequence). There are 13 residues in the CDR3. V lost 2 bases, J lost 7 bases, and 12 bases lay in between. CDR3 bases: TGTGCCTGGAGTCGCGGGGGTCGGCAGCCCCAGCATTTT. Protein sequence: CAWSRGGRQPQHF.

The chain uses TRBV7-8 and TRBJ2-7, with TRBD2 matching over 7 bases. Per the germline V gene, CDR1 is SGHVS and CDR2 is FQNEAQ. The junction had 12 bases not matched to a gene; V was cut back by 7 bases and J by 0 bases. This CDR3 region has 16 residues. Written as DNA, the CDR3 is TGTGCCAGCAAACGGACCGGGGGGTTACCCTCCTACGAGCAGTACTTC. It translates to CASKRTGGLPSYEQYF.

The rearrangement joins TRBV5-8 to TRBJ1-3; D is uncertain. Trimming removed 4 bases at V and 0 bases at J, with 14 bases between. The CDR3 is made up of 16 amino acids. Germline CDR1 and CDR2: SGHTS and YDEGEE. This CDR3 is CASSKKRQNSGNTIYF. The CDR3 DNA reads TGTGCCAGCAGCAAAAAGCGGCAGAACTCTGGAAACACCATATATTTT.

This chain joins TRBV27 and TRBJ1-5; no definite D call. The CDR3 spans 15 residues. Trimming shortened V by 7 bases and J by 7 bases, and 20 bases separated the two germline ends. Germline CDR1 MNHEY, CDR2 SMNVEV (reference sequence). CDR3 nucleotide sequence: TGTGCCAGCACCCTCGTTGGAGATCCCCCCCAGCCCCAGCATTTT. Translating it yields CASTLVGDPPQPQHF.

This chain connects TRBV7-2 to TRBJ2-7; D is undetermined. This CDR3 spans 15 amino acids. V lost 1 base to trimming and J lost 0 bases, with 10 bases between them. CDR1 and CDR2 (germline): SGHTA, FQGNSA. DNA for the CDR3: TGTGCCAGCAGCTTAGGGGCTGTTCCCTCCTACGAGCAGTACTTC. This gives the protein CASSLGAVPSYEQYF.

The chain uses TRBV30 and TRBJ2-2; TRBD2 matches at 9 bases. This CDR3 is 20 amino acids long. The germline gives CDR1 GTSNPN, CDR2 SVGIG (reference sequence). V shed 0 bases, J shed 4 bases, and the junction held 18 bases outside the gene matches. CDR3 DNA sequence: TGTGCCTGGAGTGTCACCCCCTCGCGGGGGGGCCGTTTTAGCACCGGGGAGCTGTTTTTT. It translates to CAWSVTPSRGGRFSTGELFF.